This T cell receptor beta chain originates from a study of cytomegalovirus exposure and HLA in healthy donors. Primers included in the PCR were 60 Vbeta and 13 Jbeta primers. Using immunoSEQ multiplex PCR, the repertoire was profiled, and TCRdb retains in-frame clones only, with some absent. The sample gives approximately 260,000 clones, 84% of which show up once; 2% to 2.5% is in the top ten. Germline V gives CDR1 SNHLY, CDR2 FYNNEI. CDR3 length equals 16 residues. The V and J ends lost 4 bases and 8 bases respectively, with 20 bases between them. The sequence came from a woman aged 40 to 49 in good health and CMV-seropositive. The sequencing sample was made of PBMCs. The chain couples TRBV2 to TRBJ1-4; weak D call: TRBD1 (6 bases). The chain's CDR3 is CASSAQGSGGGEKLFF. CDR3 nucleotides: TGTGCCAGCAGTGCACAAGGGAGCGGGGGCGGGGAAAAACTGTTTTTT.